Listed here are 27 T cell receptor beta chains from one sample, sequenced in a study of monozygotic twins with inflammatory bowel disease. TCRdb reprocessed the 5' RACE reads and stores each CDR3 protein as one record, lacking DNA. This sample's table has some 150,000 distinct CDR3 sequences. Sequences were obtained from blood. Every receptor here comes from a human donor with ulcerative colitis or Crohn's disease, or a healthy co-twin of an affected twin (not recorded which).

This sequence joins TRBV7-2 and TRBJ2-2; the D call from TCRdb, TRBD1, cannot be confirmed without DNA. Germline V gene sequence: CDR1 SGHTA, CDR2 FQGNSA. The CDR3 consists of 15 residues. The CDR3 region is CASSLRQGNTGELFF.

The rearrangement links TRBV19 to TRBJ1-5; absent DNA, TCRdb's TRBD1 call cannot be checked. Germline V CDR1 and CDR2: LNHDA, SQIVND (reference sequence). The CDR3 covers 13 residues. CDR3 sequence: CASSTGTNQPQHF.

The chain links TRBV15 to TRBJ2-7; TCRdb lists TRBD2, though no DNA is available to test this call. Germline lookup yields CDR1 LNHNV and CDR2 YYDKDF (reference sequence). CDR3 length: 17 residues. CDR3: CATSPFNPGLAGVMQYF.

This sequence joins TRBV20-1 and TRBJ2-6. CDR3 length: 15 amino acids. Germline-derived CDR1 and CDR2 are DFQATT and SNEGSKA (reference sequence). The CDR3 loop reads CSAWDSSSGANVLTF.

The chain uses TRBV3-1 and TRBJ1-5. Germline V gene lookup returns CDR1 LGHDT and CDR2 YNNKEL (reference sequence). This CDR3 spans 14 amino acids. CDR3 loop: CASSPQWGDQPQHF.

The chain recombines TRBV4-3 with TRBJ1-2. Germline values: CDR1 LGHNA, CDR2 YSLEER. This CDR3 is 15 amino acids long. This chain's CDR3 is CASSQDMQSTRGYTF.

CDR3 sequence: CASSPLGQGAYEQYF. J is TRBJ2-7 and V is TRBV18; TCRdb gives TRBD1 as the D gene, but with no DNA this cannot be confirmed. The germline V gene encodes CDR1 KGHSH and CDR2 LQKENI. This CDR3 is built from 15 residues.

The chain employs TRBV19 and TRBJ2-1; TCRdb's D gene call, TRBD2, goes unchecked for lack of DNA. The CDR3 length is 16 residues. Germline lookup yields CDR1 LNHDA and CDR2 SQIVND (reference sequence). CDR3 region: CASSIVFGGSYNEQFF. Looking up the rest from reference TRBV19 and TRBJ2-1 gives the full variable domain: DGGITQSPKYLFRKEGQNVTLSCEQNLNHDAMYWYRQDPGQGLRLIYYSQIVNDFQKGDIAEGYSVSREKKESFPLTVTSAQKNPTAFYLCASSIVFGGSYNEQFFGPGTRLTVL.

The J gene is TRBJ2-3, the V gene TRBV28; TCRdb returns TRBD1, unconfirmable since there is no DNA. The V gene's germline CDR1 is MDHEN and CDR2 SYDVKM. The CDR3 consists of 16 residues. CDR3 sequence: CASSLLGQGNPDTQYF.

CDR3 sequence reads: CASSSGSTNYGYTF. J is TRBJ1-2 and V is TRBV7-9. CDR3 length: 14 amino acids. Germline V gene data show CDR1 as SEHNR and CDR2 as FQNEAQ (reference sequence).

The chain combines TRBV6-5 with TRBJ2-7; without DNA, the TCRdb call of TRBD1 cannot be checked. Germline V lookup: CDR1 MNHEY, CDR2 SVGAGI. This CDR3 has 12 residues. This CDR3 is CASGRGISEQYF.

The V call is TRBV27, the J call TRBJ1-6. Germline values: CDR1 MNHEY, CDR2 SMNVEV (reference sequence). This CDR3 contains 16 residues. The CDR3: CASSGGRGYYNSPLHF.

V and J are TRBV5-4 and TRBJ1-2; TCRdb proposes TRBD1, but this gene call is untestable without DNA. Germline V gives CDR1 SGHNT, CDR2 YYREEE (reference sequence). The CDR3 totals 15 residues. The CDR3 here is CASSLTPQGASGYTF. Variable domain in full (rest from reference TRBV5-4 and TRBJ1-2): ETGVTQSPTHLIKTRGQQVTLRCSSQSGHNTVSWYQQALGQGPQFIFQYYREEENGRGNFPPRFSGLQFPNYSSELNVNALELDDSALYLCASSLTPQGASGYTFGSGTRLTVV.

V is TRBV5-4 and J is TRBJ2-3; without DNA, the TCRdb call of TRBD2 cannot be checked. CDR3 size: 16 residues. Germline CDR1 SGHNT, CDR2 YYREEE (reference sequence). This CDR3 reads CASSLGAGRTADTQYF. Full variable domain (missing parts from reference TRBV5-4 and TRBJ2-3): ETGVTQSPTHLIKTRGQQVTLRCSSQSGHNTVSWYQQALGQGPQFIFQYYREEENGRGNFPPRFSGLQFPNYSSELNVNALELDDSALYLCASSLGAGRTADTQYFGPGTRLTVL.

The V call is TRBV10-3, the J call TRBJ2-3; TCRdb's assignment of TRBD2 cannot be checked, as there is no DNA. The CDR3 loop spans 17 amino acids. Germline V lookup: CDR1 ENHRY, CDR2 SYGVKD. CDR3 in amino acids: CAISTGTSGTSTDTQYF.

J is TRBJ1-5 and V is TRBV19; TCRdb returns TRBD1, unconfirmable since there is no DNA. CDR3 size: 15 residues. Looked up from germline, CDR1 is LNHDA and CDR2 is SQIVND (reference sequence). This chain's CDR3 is CASSPLGTGNQPQHF.

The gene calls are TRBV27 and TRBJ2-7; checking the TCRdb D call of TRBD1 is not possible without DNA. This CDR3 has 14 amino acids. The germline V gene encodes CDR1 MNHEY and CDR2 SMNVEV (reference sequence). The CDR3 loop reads CASSFRDTNYEQYF.

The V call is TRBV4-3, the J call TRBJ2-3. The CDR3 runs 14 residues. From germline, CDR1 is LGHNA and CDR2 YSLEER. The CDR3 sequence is CASSLDTSTDTQYF.

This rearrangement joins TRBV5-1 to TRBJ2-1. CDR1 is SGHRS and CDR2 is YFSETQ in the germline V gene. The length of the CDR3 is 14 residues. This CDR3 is CASSLRQRGNEQFF.

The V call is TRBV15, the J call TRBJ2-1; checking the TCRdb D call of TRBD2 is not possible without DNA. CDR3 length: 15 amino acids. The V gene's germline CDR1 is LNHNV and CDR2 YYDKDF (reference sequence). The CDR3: CATSRDTLAGDEQFF.

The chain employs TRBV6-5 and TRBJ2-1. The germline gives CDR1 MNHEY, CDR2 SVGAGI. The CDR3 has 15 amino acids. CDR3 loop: CASSYFLGSYNEQFF.

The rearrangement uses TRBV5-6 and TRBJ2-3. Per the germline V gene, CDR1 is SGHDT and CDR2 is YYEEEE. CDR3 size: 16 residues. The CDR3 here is CASSWDRGSPTDTQYF.

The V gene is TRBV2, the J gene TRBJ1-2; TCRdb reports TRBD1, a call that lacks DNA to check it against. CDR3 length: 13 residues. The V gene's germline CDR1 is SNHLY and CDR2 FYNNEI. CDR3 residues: CASSAVGRYGYTF.

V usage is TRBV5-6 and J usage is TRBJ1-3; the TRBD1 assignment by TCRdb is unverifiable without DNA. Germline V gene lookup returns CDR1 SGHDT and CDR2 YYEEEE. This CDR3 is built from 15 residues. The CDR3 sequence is CASSSPAKSGNTIYF.

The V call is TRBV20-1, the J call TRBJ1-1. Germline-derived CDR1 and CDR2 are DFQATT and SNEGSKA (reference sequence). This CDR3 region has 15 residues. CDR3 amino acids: CSAREGRRLNTEAFF.

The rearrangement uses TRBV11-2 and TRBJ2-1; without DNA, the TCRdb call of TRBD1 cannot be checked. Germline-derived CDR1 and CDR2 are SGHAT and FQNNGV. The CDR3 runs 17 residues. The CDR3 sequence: CASSPGTGGLADNEQFF. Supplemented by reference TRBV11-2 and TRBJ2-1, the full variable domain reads EAGVAQSPRYKIIEKRQSVAFWCNPISGHATLYWYQQILGQGPKLLIQFQNNGVVDDSQLPKDRFSAERLKGVDSTLKIQPAKLEDSAVYLCASSPGTGGLADNEQFFGPGTRLTVL.

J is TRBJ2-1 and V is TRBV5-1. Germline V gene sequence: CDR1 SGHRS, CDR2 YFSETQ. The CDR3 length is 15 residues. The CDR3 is CASSSIPTVYNEQFF.